The T cell receptor beta chain described here comes from a study of T cells in Graves' hyperthyroidism and ophthalmopathy. The investigators amplified TCR beta CDR3 regions from RNA transcripts. The HTBI primer set drove a first-round RT-PCR of the TCR CDR3. TCRdb passed the multiplex PCR reads through MiXCR, listing each CDR3 protein once. Of 350,000 to 400,000 distinct CDR3 sequences in the sample, more than 12% were seen once. Absence of ophthalmopathy progression within 18 months defined stable Graves' hyperthyroidism. This clonotype was seen just once. The junction departs from the called germline gene at one end, perhaps through a read error. The CDR3 loop spans 16 amino acids.

The receptor was isolated from a woman aged 30 to 39 with Graves' hyperthyroidism. The sequencing input was blood. The chain couples TRBV12-3 or TRBV12-4 to TRBJ2-3; 10 bases are a match to TRBD2. The CDR3 coding sequence is TGTGCCAGCAGTAAAACTAGCGGGACTAGCACAGATCCGCAGTATTTT. This sequence encodes CASSKTSGTSTDPQYF.